This T cell receptor (beta chain) was recorded in a study of T cells in localized non-small cell lung cancer. Notes on the study in general: Uninvolved adjacent lung showed the highest T cell clonality, exceeding tumor.

The V gene's germline CDR1 is MNHEY and CDR2 SMNVEV (reference sequence). Between the trimmed V and J ends, which lost 6 bases and 4 bases, there was a span of 10 bases. The CDR3 contains 12 residues. As for this clone: The antigen remains undetermined.

The assay was immunoSEQ multiplex PCR, and TCRdb's table has in-frame clones only and misses some. The sample yields about 33,000 clones, 85% to 90% seen once. Source: peripheral blood, taken before any cancer treatment. The chain is built from TRBV27 and TRBJ2-7; the D is unclear. The origin of this receptor is a man aged 40 to 70 with stage I lung adenocarcinoma. CDR3 amino acids: CASRGLIYEQYF. The CDR3 DNA reads TGTGCCAGCAGGGGTCTGATATACGAGCAGTACTTC.